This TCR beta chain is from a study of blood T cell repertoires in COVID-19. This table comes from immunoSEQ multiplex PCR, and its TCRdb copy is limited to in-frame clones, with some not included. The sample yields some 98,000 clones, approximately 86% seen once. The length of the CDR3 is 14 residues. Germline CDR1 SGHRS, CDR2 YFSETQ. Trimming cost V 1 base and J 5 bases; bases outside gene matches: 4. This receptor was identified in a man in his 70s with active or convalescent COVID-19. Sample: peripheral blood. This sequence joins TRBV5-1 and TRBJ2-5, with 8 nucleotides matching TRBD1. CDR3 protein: CASSLSGGRETQYF. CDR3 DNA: TGCGCCAGCAGCTTGTCAGGGGGCAGGGAGACCCAGTACTTC.